Listed below are T cell receptor beta chains from one sample, sequenced in a study of shared clonotypes between healthy human individuals. The data were produced by immunoSEQ multiplex PCR, yet TCRdb's version contains in-frame clones alone and is incomplete. The top ten clones hold 10% to 15% of a sample with about half a million clones, approximately 85% of them seen once. Sequencing was performed on PBMCs. The receptors shown here come from a woman between 40 and 50 years old in good health. Some clones in this sample may be carry-over from other donors' samples. Both conserved end residues are part of each CDR3. A D gene is named only where the DNA matches it firmly. Clone size appears in some rows only: once, few, many, or a class for an expanded clone.

V gene	J gene	clone size	D gene	CDR3 DNA	CDR3 protein
TRBV7-2	TRBJ2-7	-	-	TGTGCCAGCAGCTTAAGAGGGTGGGAGCAGTACTTC	CASSLRGWEQYF
TRBV15	TRBJ2-5	few	-	TGTGCCACCAGCAGAGGGGGGGCGGTTGAGACCCAGTACTTC	CATSRGGAVETQYF
TRBV28	TRBJ2-1	once	-	TGTGGATGTGGGGGTCGTGAGCAGTTCTTC	CGCGGREQFF
TRBV29-1	TRBJ1-2	-	-	TGCAGCGCCGAGTTTAACTATGGCTACACCTTC	CSAEFNYGYTF
TRBV19	TRBJ2-7	-	-	TGTGCCAGTAGTATAGGAGCTAGCCGAGACTACGAGCAGTACTTC	CASSIGASRDYEQYF
TRBV6-6	TRBJ2-5	once	-	TGTGCCAGCAGTTACGAGGAGACCCAGTACTTC	CASSYEETQYF
TRBV7-3	TRBJ2-1	-	TRBD2	TGTGCCAGCAGCTTAAGGCTAGCGGGAGGCTATGAGCAGTTCTTC	CASSLRLAGGYEQFF
TRBV6-1	TRBJ1-5	-	-	TGTGCCAGCAGTGAAGAATATGTGGGGTATCAGCCCCAGCATTTT	CASSEEYVGYQPQHF
TRBV5-1	TRBJ2-7	-	TRBD1	TGCGCCAGCAGCTTACGGACAGGGTCAAACTACGAGCAGTACTTC	CASSLRTGSNYEQYF
TRBV7-2	TRBJ2-7	few	-	TGTGCCAGCAGCTTTGGTAGGCAGGGCTACGAGCAGTACTTC	CASSFGRQGYEQYF
TRBV19	TRBJ2-6	-	-	TGTGCCAGTAGTATTCTCCAGTTCGGCTATGGGTCTGGGGCCAACGTCCTGACTTTC	CASSILQFGYGSGANVLTF
TRBV7-8	TRBJ1-3	-	-	TGTGCCAGCAGCTTACTGAGCTCTGGAAACACCATATATTTT	CASSLLSSGNTIYF
TRBV9	TRBJ1-3	-	-	TGTGCCAGCAGCGTCGGTGGTCTGCTCTCTGGAAACACCATATATTTT	CASSVGGLLSGNTIYF
TRBV5-1	TRBJ2-5	-	-	TGCGCCAGCAGCTTGGGATCACAGGGATCCGGAGAGACCCAGTACTTC	CASSLGSQGSGETQYF
TRBV6-5	TRBJ2-3	-	-	TGTGCCAGCAGCACTAGCCGGGATACGCAGTATTTT	CASSTSRDTQYF
TRBV7-2	TRBJ2-3	-	-	TGTGCCAGCAGCTTAGCCCTAGCGGAGGGGGCAGATACGCAGTATTTT	CASSLALAEGADTQYF
TRBV6-5	TRBJ1-4	-	-	TGTGCCAGCACCAGGGAAGAGGGGGAAAAACTGTTTTTT	CASTREEGEKLFF
TRBV2	TRBJ1-5	-	-	TGTGCCAGCAGGGACAGCCTCAATCAGCCCCAGCATTTT	CASRDSLNQPQHF
TRBV28	TRBJ2-1	-	-	TGTGCCAGCAGTTTGGCGGCCTCCTCCTACAATGAGCAGTTCTTC	CASSLAASSYNEQFF
TRBV28	TRBJ2-2	-	-	TGTGCCAGCAGTTTTGGCTGGGGCCGAGTCACCGGGGAGCTGTTTTTT	CASSFGWGRVTGELFF
TRBV10-3	TRBJ2-3	once	-	TGTGCCATCAGTGAGGGCGGGCCCGGGGATACGCAGTATTTT	CAISEGGPGDTQYF
TRBV5-6	TRBJ2-7	-	TRBD1	TGTGCCAGCAGCGCCCTTGACAGGGGGTTGTACGAGCAGTACTTC	CASSALDRGLYEQYF
TRBV5-1	TRBJ2-1	-	-	TGCGCCAGCGGATTAGCTCTGAGCTCCTACAATGAGCAGTTCTTC	CASGLALSSYNEQFF
TRBV5-1	TRBJ2-7	-	TRBD2	TGCGCCAGCAGCTTAGCCGGGGGGGCGCAGGAGCAGTACTTC	CASSLAGGAQEQYF
TRBV29-1	TRBJ2-7	-	TRBD1	TGCAGCGTTCAAATACAGGGGATCGGCGAGCAGTACTTC	CSVQIQGIGEQYF
TRBV27	TRBJ2-1	-	TRBD2	TGTGCCAGCAGTTTTCGGCGGGAGATGAATGAGCAGTTCTTC	CASSFRREMNEQFF
TRBV27	TRBJ2-3	-	-	TGTGCCAGCACTCAGAGGCAGGGCTGGGCGACAGATACGCAGTATTTT	CASTQRQGWATDTQYF
TRBV7-2	TRBJ2-3	-	TRBD2	TGTGCCAGCACCATGGGGACTAGCGGCCGCACAGATACGCAGTATTTT	CASTMGTSGRTDTQYF
TRBV10-3	TRBJ2-5	-	-	TGTGCCATCAGTGCCCAGACAGGACCCAAAGAGACCCAGTACTTC	CAISAQTGPKETQYF
TRBV7-9	TRBJ2-7	few	-	TGTGCCAGCAGCATCGACAGTTACGAGCAGTACTTC	CASSIDSYEQYF
TRBV4-1	TRBJ2-1	-	TRBD2	TGCGCCAGCAGCCTCGCGGGGGTGCATGAGCAGTTCTTC	CASSLAGVHEQFF
TRBV4-2	TRBJ2-7	-	TRBD1	TGTGCCAGCAGCCAAGATGCTCGGACAGGGGAATCCTACGAGCAGTACTTC	CASSQDARTGESYEQYF
TRBV7-7	TRBJ2-1	-	TRBD2	TGTGCCAGCAGCTTGGGGGAGGGGAATGAGCAGTTCTTC	CASSLGEGNEQFF
TRBV18	TRBJ2-7	-	-	TGTGCCAGCTCACCGGGGTCGTCGATGAACTACGAGCAGTACTTC	CASSPGSSMNYEQYF
TRBV7-2	TRBJ1-1	-	TRBD1	TGTGCCAGCAGCTTGAACAGGGGGCGCTTGGGCACTGAAGCTTTCTTT	CASSLNRGRLGTEAFF
TRBV6-5	TRBJ2-1	-	-	TGTGCCAGCAGTTACTCGTACCCCTACCCCGCCAATGAGCAGTTCTTC	CASSYSYPYPANEQFF
TRBV5-1	TRBJ2-1	-	-	TGCGCCAGCAGCTTGGGCCAGGGGTACAATGAGCAGTTCTTC	CASSLGQGYNEQFF
TRBV4-3	TRBJ2-7	-	TRBD1	TGCGCCAGCAGCCAAGAAAGACAGGGTGCGCGCGAGCAGTACTTC	CASSQERQGAREQYF
TRBV2	TRBJ2-1	-	-	TGTGCCAGCAGTGAACAGGTAAATGAGCAGTTCTTC	CASSEQVNEQFF